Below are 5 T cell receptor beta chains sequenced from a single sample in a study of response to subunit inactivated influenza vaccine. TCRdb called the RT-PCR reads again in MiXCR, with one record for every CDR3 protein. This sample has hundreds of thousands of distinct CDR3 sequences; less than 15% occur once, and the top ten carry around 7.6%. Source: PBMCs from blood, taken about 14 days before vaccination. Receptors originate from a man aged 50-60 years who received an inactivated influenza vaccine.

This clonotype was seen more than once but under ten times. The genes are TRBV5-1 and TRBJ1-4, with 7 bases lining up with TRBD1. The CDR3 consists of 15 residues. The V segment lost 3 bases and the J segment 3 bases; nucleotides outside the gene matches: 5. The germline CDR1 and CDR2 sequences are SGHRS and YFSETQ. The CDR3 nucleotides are TGCGCCAGCAGCTGGGCAGGGGGATCTAATGAAAAACTGTTTTTT. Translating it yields CASSWAGGSNEKLFF.

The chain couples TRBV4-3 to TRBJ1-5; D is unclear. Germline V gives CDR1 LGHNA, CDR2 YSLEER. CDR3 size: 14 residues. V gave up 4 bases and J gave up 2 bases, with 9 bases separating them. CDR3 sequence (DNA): TGCGCCAGCAGCCCGACGGCTGGCAATCAGCCCCAGCATTTT. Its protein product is CASSPTAGNQPQHF.

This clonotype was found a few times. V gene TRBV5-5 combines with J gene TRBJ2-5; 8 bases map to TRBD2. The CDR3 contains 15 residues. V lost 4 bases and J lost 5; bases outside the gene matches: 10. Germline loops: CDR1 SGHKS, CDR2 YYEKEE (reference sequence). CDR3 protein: CASSLGTRGVETQYF. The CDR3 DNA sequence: TGTGCCAGCAGCCTAGGGACTAGGGGGGTGGAGACCCAGTACTTC.

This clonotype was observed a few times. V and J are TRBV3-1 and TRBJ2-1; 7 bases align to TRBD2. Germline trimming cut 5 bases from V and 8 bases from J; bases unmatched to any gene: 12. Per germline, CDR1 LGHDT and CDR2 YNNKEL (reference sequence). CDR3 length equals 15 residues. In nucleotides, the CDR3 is TGTGCCAGCAGCGTGACTAGCAATCCTTCCCATGAGCAGTTCTTC. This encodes CASSVTSNPSHEQFF.

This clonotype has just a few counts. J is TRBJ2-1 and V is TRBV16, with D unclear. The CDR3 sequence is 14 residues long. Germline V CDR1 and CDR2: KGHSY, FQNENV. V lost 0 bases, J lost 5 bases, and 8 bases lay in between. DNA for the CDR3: TGTGCCAGCAGCCAATCACGGCTAAACAATGAGCAGTTCTTC. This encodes CASSQSRLNNEQFF.